This is a list of T cell receptor beta chains from one sample in a study of regulatory T cells in long-lasting Graves disease. Via MiXCR, TCRdb re-called the multiplex PCR reads, giving one row per CDR3 protein. The sample lists approximately 230,000 distinct CDR3 sequences; around 20% were seen once. Material: peripheral blood mononuclear cells (PBMCs), obtained at new diagnosis, from a patient treated with antithyroid drugs. The receptors derive from a female donor with Graves disease. Both conserved end residues are part of each CDR3. The D gene is left open where the match is weak. Clone size, where shown, is once, few, many, or a class for clones that have expanded.

D gene,clone size,V gene,J gene,CDR3 DNA,CDR3 protein
NA,few,TRBV12-3/TRBV12-4,TRBJ2-7,TGTGCCAGCAGTTTAATAGGGCTCACCTACGAGCAGTACTTC,CASSLIGLTYEQYF
NA,few,TRBV30,TRBJ2-3,TGTGCCTGGAGTGTAGGGGTAGCGCGATCAGATACGCAGTATTTT,CAWSVGVARSDTQYF
NA,NA,TRBV12-3/TRBV12-4,TRBJ1-4,TGTGCCAGCAGGCAGGGAGTTTTAACGGATGAAAAACTGTTTTTT,CASRQGVLTDEKLFF
NA,many,TRBV12-3/TRBV12-4,TRBJ1-2,TGTGCCAGCAGTTTCGGGGGGCTCCGTGGCTACACCTTC,CASSFGGLRGYTF
TRBD2,many,TRBV19,TRBJ2-1,TGTGCCAGTAGTAGACTAGCGGGGAGCTCCTACAATGAGCAGTTCTTC,CASSRLAGSSYNEQFF
TRBD2,many,TRBV20-1,TRBJ2-1,TGCAGTGCTAGTAAGCTAGCGGCCAATGAGCAGTTCTTC,CSASKLAANEQFF
NA,many,TRBV27,TRBJ1-1,TGTGCCAGCAGTCCCTCCCCAGGGTTGGGTGAAGCTTTCTTT,CASSPSPGLGEAFF
TRBD2,many,TRBV11-2,TRBJ2-1,TGTGCCAGCAGCTTTGGCCCTAGCGGGAACAATGAGCAGTTCTTC,CASSFGPSGNNEQFF
NA,many,TRBV11-2,TRBJ2-1,TGTGCCAGCAGCTTAGGTCGGGCTAGTACCAATGAGCAGTTCTTC,CASSLGRASTNEQFF
TRBD1,many,TRBV28,TRBJ2-7,TGTGCCAGCAGTCCCTACGGACAGGTTGCTGCATACTTC,CASSPYGQVAAYF
TRBD1,many,TRBV12-3/TRBV12-4,TRBJ2-2,TGTGCCATACGAACCGGGACAGGGGACACCGGGGAGCTGTTTTTT,CAIRTGTGDTGELFF
NA,many,TRBV10-2,TRBJ1-5,TGCGCCAGCAGTGAGTCGAGTAGCCAGCCCCAGCATTTT,CASSESSSQPQHF
NA,many,TRBV24-1,TRBJ1-2,TGTGCCACCAGTGAGGGGGCATATGGCTACACCTTC,CATSEGAYGYTF
TRBD2,many,TRBV7-9,TRBJ2-7,TGTGCCAGCAGCCCGGGACTAGCGGGAACCTACTCCTACGAGCAGTACTTC,CASSPGLAGTYSYEQYF
TRBD2,many,TRBV12-3/TRBV12-4,TRBJ2-1,TGTGCCAGCAGTTTCTTAGCGGGAGGTTACAATGAGCAGTTCTTC,CASSFLAGGYNEQFF
NA,NA,TRBV4-1,TRBJ2-1,TGCGCCAGCAGCCTTGACCCGGGGACCTACAATGAGCAGTTCTTC,CASSLDPGTYNEQFF
TRBD2,many,TRBV15,TRBJ2-7,TGTGCCACCAGCAGGGAGACTAGCGGGAGGGTTGGGTACGAGCAGTACTTC,CATSRETSGRVGYEQYF
NA,many,TRBV10-2,TRBJ1-6,TGCGCCAGCAGTGACCCAGGAGGGAATTCACCCCTCCACTTT,CASSDPGGNSPLHF
NA,many,TRBV12-3/TRBV12-4,TRBJ1-4,TGTGCCAGCAGCATCGGGACGGTCGATGGGAGACTGTTTTTT,CASSIGTVDGRLFF
NA,NA,TRBV7-2,TRBJ2-3,TGTGCCAGCAGCCATTCAATGTATAAGTGGGAGGCCTCCACAGATACGCAGTATTTT,CASSHSMYKWEASTDTQYF
TRBD2,many,TRBV7-9,TRBJ2-7,TGTGCCAGCAGCTTAGGGACTAGCGCAACGGCGGAGGTGGACGAGCAGTACTTC,CASSLGTSATAEVDEQYF
NA,many,TRBV20-1,TRBJ2-7,TGCAGTGCTAGAGACGAAGAGGTGGAGCAGTACTTC,CSARDEEVEQYF
TRBD2,many,TRBV27,TRBJ2-1,TGTGCCAGCAGTACCTCCGGGGGGGGGCGTTACAATGAGCAGTTCTTC,CASSTSGGGRYNEQFF
NA,many,TRBV7-2,TRBJ2-7,TGTGCCAGCAGCCTACTAGGGGCGGCCGACGAGCAGTACTTC,CASSLLGAADEQYF
TRBD1,many,TRBV6-5,TRBJ1-1,TGTGCCAGCAGTTCCCCGGGACAGGTAATGAACACTGAAGCTTTCTTT,CASSSPGQVMNTEAFF
NA,few,TRBV4-1,TRBJ2-1,TGCGCCAGCAGCCAGGACAACAATGAGCAGTTCTTC,CASSQDNNEQFF
NA,NA,TRBV27,TRBJ1-2,TGTGCCAGCAGTTTGAGCCATCCTAGGTATGGCTACACCTTC,CASSLSHPRYGYTF
TRBD1,medium-sized,TRBV7-8,TRBJ2-1,TGTGCCAGCAGCTTAACAGGGGTCTACAATGAGCAGTTCTTC,CASSLTGVYNEQFF
NA,many,TRBV30,TRBJ2-5,TGTGCCTGGAGTGTACAGAGAGAGACCCAGTACTTC,CAWSVQRETQYF
NA,NA,TRBV7-3,TRBJ2-6,TGTGCCAGCAGCTCGCCGGGACACCCCTCTGGGGCCAACGTCCTGACTTTC,CASSSPGHPSGANVLTF
TRBD1,few,TRBV7-9,TRBJ1-2,TGTGCCAGCAGCGCACAGGGGAGAGGGGGCTATGGCTACACCTTC,CASSAQGRGGYGYTF
NA,many,TRBV11-3,TRBJ2-5,TGTGCCAGCAGCTTATCGGGCAGGGGAGAATCCCAAGAGACCCAGTACTTC,CASSLSGRGESQETQYF
NA,many,TRBV20-1,TRBJ2-3,TGCAGTGCTAGAGATCCCACTCGAAAACTTAGCACAGATACGCAGTATTTT,CSARDPTRKLSTDTQYF
NA,many,TRBV19,TRBJ2-7,TGTGCCAGTACCTCTGCCGGGAGAGATTACGAGCAGTACTTC,CASTSAGRDYEQYF
NA,many,TRBV20-1,TRBJ2-2,TGCAGTGCTACCCTAGGGACCGGGGAGCTGTTTTTT,CSATLGTGELFF
NA,many,TRBV27,TRBJ1-3,TGTGCCAGCAGTCCCGACGGATACTCTGGAAACACCATATATTTT,CASSPDGYSGNTIYF
NA,many,TRBV7-2,TRBJ2-7,TGTGCCAGCAGCTTACTAGCGATCTACGAGCAGTACTTC,CASSLLAIYEQYF
TRBD1,NA,TRBV2,TRBJ1-5,TGTGCCAGCAACTGGGACAGGGTTTGGCAGCCCCAGCATTTT,CASNWDRVWQPQHF
NA,few,TRBV7-9,TRBJ2-7,TGTGCCAGCAGCTACGGGCCCGACGAGCAGTACTTC,CASSYGPDEQYF
NA,many,TRBV7-2,TRBJ2-2,TGTGCCAGCAGCTTAGTCCCCCCCGGGGAGCTGTTTTTT,CASSLVPPGELFF
NA,many,TRBV19,TRBJ1-1,TGTGCCAGTAGTACGGGGACCGGGAACACTGAAGCTTTCTTT,CASSTGTGNTEAFF
TRBD1,few,TRBV5-4,TRBJ1-2,TGTGCCAGCAGCTTGGGTTCCTCAGGGGGCGGCTATGGCTACACCTTC,CASSLGSSGGGYGYTF
TRBD1,many,TRBV2,TRBJ1-2,TGTGCCAGCAGTACAGACAGGGGAGGAAACTATGGCTACACCTTC,CASSTDRGGNYGYTF
NA,NA,TRBV5-1,TRBJ2-5,TGCGCCAGCAGGGTACAGGCGTCTCAAGAGACCCAGTACTTC,CASRVQASQETQYF
NA,many,TRBV11-3,TRBJ1-1,TGTGCCAGCAGCTTGAACGGAGTGAACACTGAAGCTTTCTTT,CASSLNGVNTEAFF
TRBD1,many,TRBV7-2,TRBJ1-1,TGTGCCAGCAGCTCCTCTTACAGGGGCGAAGCTTTCTTT,CASSSSYRGEAFF
TRBD2,once,TRBV27,TRBJ2-7,TGTGCCAGCAGTTTAAAGGGGGGGCCTAGCGGGAGGGCCGGGTACGAGCAGTACTTC,CASSLKGGPSGRAGYEQYF
NA,many,TRBV6-5,TRBJ1-2,TGTGCCAGCAGTTACTCTAGAGAAAACTATGGCTACACCTTC,CASSYSRENYGYTF
NA,many,TRBV12-3/TRBV12-4,TRBJ1-1,TGTGCCAGCAGGGAACACGGGGGGACTGAAGCTTTCTTT,CASREHGGTEAFF
TRBD1,many,TRBV2,TRBJ1-1,TGTGCCAGCACTCCAACAGGGGGGGTCTACACTGAAGCTTTCTTT,CASTPTGGVYTEAFF